This T cell receptor beta chain was retrieved from a study of CD4 and CD8 cells across lung adenocarcinoma regions. This CDR3 region has 15 residues. Trimming removed 1 base at V and 2 bases at J, with 10 bases between. The germline gives CDR1 MNHNS, CDR2 SASEGT. Localized lung adenocarcinoma, a non-small cell lung cancer, affected the donors. TCRdb re-called the PCR reads through MiXCR, storing one row per CDR3 protein. The sample shows about 6,800 distinct CDR3 sequences, around half of them seen only once. The clonotype originates from a male donor with lung adenocarcinoma. The CD4 and CD8 labels of this study may be unreliable. Material for sequencing was CD8+ T cells from the center of a lung tumor. This chain joins TRBV6-1 and TRBJ2-3; D may be TRBD2 (5 bases). CDR3: CASSEGPGLTDTQYF. For the CDR3, the DNA is TGTGCCAGCAGTGAAGGACCCGGACTCACAGATACGCAGTATTTT.